These 9 T cell receptor beta chains share one sample of origin, sequenced in a study of blood T cell repertoires in COVID-19. Using immunoSEQ multiplex PCR, the repertoire was profiled, and TCRdb retains in-frame clones only, with some absent. The sample contains 200,000 to 300,000 clones, roughly 90% of which appear only once. Specimen: PBMCs or T cells enriched from blood (not recorded which). The source of these receptors is a woman aged 25 to 45 who had recovered from COVID-19.

This chain links TRBV25-1 with TRBJ2-5; TRBD2 matches 9 bases. V was clipped by 5 bases and J by 5 bases; unmatched bases: 12. In germline, CDR1 is MGHDK, CDR2 SYGVNS. The CDR3 runs to 16 residues. The DNA for the CDR3 is TGTGCCAGCAGTAGATTAGCGGGAGAAATAGGGGAGACCCAGTACTTC. It is translated as CASSRLAGEIGETQYF.

This chain links TRBV7-9 with TRBJ1-5; possible D gene TRBD1, 6 bases. The CDR3 covers 13 residues. Trimming cost V 11 bases and J 4 bases, with 15 bases left between them. CDR1 and CDR2 (germline): SEHNR, FQNEAQ (reference sequence). The CDR3 is CAGPGGGNQPQHF. Here the CDR3 DNA reads TGTGCCGGACCGGGAGGGGGAAATCAGCCCCAGCATTTT.

The chain links TRBV29-1 to TRBJ2-1; TRBD1 aligns across 7 bases. Germline V CDR1 and CDR2: SQVTM, ANQGSEA. V lost 7 bases to trimming and J lost 4 bases; unmatched junction nucleotides: 7. The CDR3 loop spans 13 amino acids. CDR3 protein: CSGGQQSYNEQFF. CDR3 DNA sequence: TGCAGCGGGGGACAGCAAAGTTACAATGAGCAGTTCTTC.

The chain is built from TRBV7-3 and TRBJ2-2, with a possible D match to TRBD2 (5 bases). CDR1 and CDR2 (germline): SGHTA, FQGTGA. Trimming shortened V by 5 bases and J by 2 bases, and 6 bases separated the two germline ends. This CDR3 is built from 13 residues. The CDR3 is CASSRGNTGELFF. The CDR3 DNA reads as TGTGCCAGCAGCCGGGGTAACACCGGGGAGCTGTTTTTT. Together with reference TRBV7-3 and TRBJ2-2, the CDR3 gives the full variable domain: GAGVSQTPSNKVTEKGKYVELRCDPISGHTALYWYRQSLGQGPEFLIYFQGTGAADDSGLPNDRFFAVRPEGSVSTLKIQRTERGDSAVYLCASSRGNTGELFFGEGSRLTVL.

Notes on this clone: A junction end diverges from the germline sequence, so it may reflect a read error. The chain recombines TRBV29-1 with TRBJ1-1, with TRBD1 identical over 8 bases. Germline V lookup: CDR1 SQVTM, CDR2 ANQGSEA. The CDR3 is made up of 18 amino acids. The CDR3 region has the DNA TGCAGCGTTGGACTTCTTTTTGACAGGGGTTTCCCTTTGACTGGAGCTTTCTTT. Translated, it gives CSVGLLFDRGFPLTGAFF.

The chain links TRBV11-1 to TRBJ1-1; TRBD1 might be the D (5 bases). CDR3 length equals 15 residues. Germline V gene sequence: CDR1 SGHAT, CDR2 FQDESV (reference sequence). V was cut by 5 bases and J by 4 bases, with 17 bases left in between. The CDR3 DNA sequence: TGTGCCAGCAGCCCCCTCAGGGAGGACGCCACTGAAGCTTTCTTT. Protein product: CASSPLREDATEAFF.

The V and J genes are TRBV28 and TRBJ2-7, with 9 bases fitting TRBD1. Germline values: CDR1 MDHEN, CDR2 SYDVKM. The V and J ends lost 5 bases and 5 bases, in that order; junction bases with no gene match: 13. The CDR3 is 16 residues long. CDR3 loop: CASSILVGTGRDEQYF. CDR3 coding DNA: TGTGCCAGCAGTATACTCGTCGGGACAGGGCGTGACGAGCAGTACTTC.

J is TRBJ2-7 and V is TRBV21-1; TRBD2, as called in the table, went unchecked against the DNA. TRBV21-1 is a documented pseudogene. There are 18 residues in the CDR3. CDR3 residues: CASSKGALPSTGFYEQYF. The CDR3 DNA is TGTGCCAGCAGCAAAGGAGCCCTCCCTAGCACCGGGTTCTACGAGCAGTACTTC.

The chain joins TRBV7-3 to TRBJ2-1; TRBD2 might be the D (6 bases). V was clipped by 5 bases and J by 0 bases, with 14 bases between them. Germline V CDR1 and CDR2: SGHTA, FQGTGA. The CDR3 is 16 amino acids. In DNA form, the CDR3 reads TGTGCCAGCAGCCGAAGTAGCGGACGCTCCTACAATGAGCAGTTCTTC. Its protein is CASSRSSGRSYNEQFF.